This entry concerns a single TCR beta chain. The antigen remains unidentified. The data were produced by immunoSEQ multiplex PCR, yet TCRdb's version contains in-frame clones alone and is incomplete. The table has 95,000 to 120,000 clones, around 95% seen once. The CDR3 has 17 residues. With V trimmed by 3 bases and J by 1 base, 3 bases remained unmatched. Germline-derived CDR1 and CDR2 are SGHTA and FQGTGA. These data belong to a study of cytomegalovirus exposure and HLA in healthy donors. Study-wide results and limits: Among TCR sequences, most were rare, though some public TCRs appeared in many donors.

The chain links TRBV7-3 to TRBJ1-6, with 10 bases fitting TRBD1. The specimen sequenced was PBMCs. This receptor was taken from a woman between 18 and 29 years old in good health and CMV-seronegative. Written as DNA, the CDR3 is TGTGCCAGCAGCTTCGGACAGGGGGAATCCTATAATTCACCCCTCCACTTT. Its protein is CASSFGQGESYNSPLHF.